This T cell receptor (beta chain) was captured in a study of monozygotic twins with inflammatory bowel disease. Regarding the study as a whole: IBD patients carried less diverse TCRbeta repertoires (inverse Simpson) than healthy co-twins. The authors note that differing immunosuppressive treatments may have added variability to patient repertoires.

Per sample, reverse transcription was split into eight reactions. Added by template switching were UMIs that each held a 6-nucleotide sample barcode. TCRdb reanalyzed the 5' RACE reads, giving one entry per CDR3 protein sequence and no DNA. The sample includes approximately 400,000 distinct CDR3 sequences. Regarding this clonotype: Its antigen remains unknown.

CDR1 KGHSH and CDR2 LQKENI come from the germline V gene. The CDR3 runs to 14 residues. The sequencing input was blood. The chain uses TRBV18 and TRBJ2-5. This TCR derives from a human donor with ulcerative colitis or Crohn's disease, or a healthy co-twin of an affected twin (not recorded which). Here the CDR3 reads CASSPPLRSETQYF.